This TCR beta chain was recorded in a study of regulatory T cells in long-lasting Graves disease. Study-level findings and limits: Reduced TCR diversity was observed in persistent Graves' patients versus newly diagnosed patients.

Arm-PCR of CDR3 regions with iRepertoire HTBI primers generated TCR beta libraries. TCRdb re-called the multiplex PCR reads with MiXCR, one entry per CDR3 protein. The sample has 240,000 or so distinct CDR3 sequences, over 20% seen once. This clonotype was recorded many times. The antigen remains unidentified. Time point noted: newly diagnosed GD, antithyroid drugs for less than 3 months. Isolated PBMC RNA provided the starting material for the TCR library. The patients were enrolled through endocrinology in Xi'an, China. The TCR sequence derives from a female donor with Graves disease. Sequences were derived from peripheral blood mononuclear cells (PBMCs), sampled at new diagnosis, from a patient treated with antithyroid drugs.

The CDR3 sequence is CASSYLQGTVDNTEAFF. As DNA, the CDR3 is TGTGCCAGCAGTTACTTGCAGGGGACGGTCGATAACACTGAAGCTTTCTTT. The genes are TRBV6-5 and TRBJ1-1; maybe TRBD1 (6 bases). The CDR3 contains 17 residues. V dropped 1 base and J dropped 2 bases, with 17 bases sitting between them. Germline CDR1 and CDR2: MNHEY and SVGAGI.